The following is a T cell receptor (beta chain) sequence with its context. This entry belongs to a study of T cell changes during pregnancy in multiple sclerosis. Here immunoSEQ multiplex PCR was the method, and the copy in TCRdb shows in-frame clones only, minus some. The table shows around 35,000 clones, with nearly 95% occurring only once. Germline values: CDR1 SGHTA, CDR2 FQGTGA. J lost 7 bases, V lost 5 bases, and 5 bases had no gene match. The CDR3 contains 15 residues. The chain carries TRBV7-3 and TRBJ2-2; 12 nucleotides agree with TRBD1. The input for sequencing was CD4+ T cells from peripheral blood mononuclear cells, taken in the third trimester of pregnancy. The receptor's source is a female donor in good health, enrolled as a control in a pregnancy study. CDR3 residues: CASSRDRGLVGELFF. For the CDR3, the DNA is TGTGCCAGCAGCCGGGACAGGGGGCTTGTCGGGGAGCTGTTTTTT.